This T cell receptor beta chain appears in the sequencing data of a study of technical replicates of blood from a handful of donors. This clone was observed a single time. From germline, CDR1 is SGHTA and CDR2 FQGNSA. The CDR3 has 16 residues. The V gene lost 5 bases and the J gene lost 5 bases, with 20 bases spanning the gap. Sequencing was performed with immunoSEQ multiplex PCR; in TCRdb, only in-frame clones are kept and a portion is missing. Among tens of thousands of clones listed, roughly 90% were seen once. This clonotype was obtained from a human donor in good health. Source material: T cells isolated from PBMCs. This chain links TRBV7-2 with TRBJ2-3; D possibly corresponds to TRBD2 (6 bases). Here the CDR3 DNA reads TGTGCCAGCAGCCCATGGGCGGGAATAGTGATAGATACGCAGTATTTT. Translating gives CASSPWAGIVIDTQYF.